A single sample gave rise to the 8 T cell receptor beta chains below, sequenced in a study of T cell responses to AZD1222 COVID-19 vaccine. Generated by immunoSEQ multiplex PCR, the TCRdb table keeps only in-frame clones and is missing some. The sample includes some 180,000 clones, 70% to 90% of them seen just once. The source material was peripheral blood, sampled on day 0 of AZD1222 vaccination. These TCRs come from an adult in good health.

The genes are TRBV18 and TRBJ2-5; D is ambiguous. This CDR3 spans 14 amino acids. Trimming shortened V by 0 bases and J by 2 bases, and 7 bases separated the two germline ends. In germline, CDR1 is KGHSH, CDR2 LQKENI. The CDR3 DNA follows: TGTGCCAGCTCACCACCTCCTTCTCAAGAGACCCAGTACTTC. Translating gives CASSPPPSQETQYF.

The chain recombines TRBV6-1 with TRBJ1-4; D is possibly TRBD1 (6 bases). V lost 3 bases and J 4 bases, leaving 15 bases between the germline ends. The CDR3 runs to 16 residues. Per germline, CDR1 MNHNS and CDR2 SASEGT. CDR3 loop: CASSDRRGGYNEKLFF. DNA for the CDR3: TGTGCCAGCAGTGACAGGCGAGGGGGATATAATGAAAAACTGTTTTTT.

The chain employs TRBV6-5 and TRBJ2-1; 13 nucleotides line up with TRBD2. Trimming took 6 bases from V and 8 from J; bases not matched to a gene: 7. The CDR3 is made up of 15 amino acids. CDR1 MNHEY and CDR2 SVGAGI come from the germline V gene. Written as DNA, the CDR3 is TGTGCCAGCAGGGCGGGACTAGCGGGGTGGTATGAGCAGTTCTTC. Its translation: CASRAGLAGWYEQFF.

This sequence joins TRBV27 and TRBJ1-5; possibly TRBD1 for D (6 bases). The V gene's germline CDR1 is MNHEY and CDR2 SMNVEV (reference sequence). The CDR3 has 14 amino acids. V was pared by 5 bases and J by 6 bases, with 14 bases between. The CDR3 nucleotides read TGTGCCAGCAGTATGGGGGGGACATCTCAGCCCCAGCATTTT. Protein: CASSMGGTSQPQHF.

The rearrangement links TRBV6-1 to TRBJ1-5; the D is unclear. The CDR3 has 11 amino acids. CDR1 is MNHNS, CDR2 SASEGT, per germline. Trimming stripped 1 base from V and 12 bases from J, with 7 bases between. CDR3 nucleotide sequence: TGTGCCAGCAGTGAAGGGCCGGTCCAGCATTTT. Translation: CASSEGPVQHF.

This chain links TRBV9 with TRBJ2-2; no definite D call. The CDR3 totals 12 residues. Looked up from germline, CDR1 is SGDLS and CDR2 is YYNGEE. Trimming took off 0 bases at V and 5 bases at J, with 2 bases between the two ends. This CDR3 reads CASSVGTGELFF. The CDR3, as DNA: TGTGCCAGCAGCGTAGGGACCGGGGAGCTGTTTTTT.

The V and J genes are TRBV6-5 and TRBJ2-7; D is ambiguous. This CDR3 is 16 amino acids long. The germline V gene encodes CDR1 MNHEY and CDR2 SVGAGI. Trimming pared 0 bases from V and 3 bases from J, leaving 15 bases between. Written as DNA, the CDR3 is TGTGCCAGCAGTTACTCGACCCCCAATCAAGGCTACGAGCAGTACTTC. Translating gives CASSYSTPNQGYEQYF.

J is TRBJ2-1 and V is TRBV4-1; D is possibly TRBD1 (6 bases). Germline loops: CDR1 MGHRA, CDR2 YSYEKL. The V and J ends lost 2 bases and 0 bases respectively, with 11 bases between them. The CDR3 is 16 residues long. CDR3: CASSQQTGLSYNEQFF. The CDR3 coding sequence is TGCGCCAGCAGCCAACAGACAGGCCTCTCCTACAATGAGCAGTTCTTC.